One and the same sample provided the 23 T cell receptor beta chains below, sequenced in a study of T cells in Graves' hyperthyroidism and ophthalmopathy (dated by TCRdb to the late 2010s). The method behind the library was multiplex PCR. The data were produced on an Illumina HiSeq 2000. TCR beta CDR3 regions were amplified from RNA transcripts. For the first round of RT-PCR on the TCR CDR3, the HTBI primer set was used together with the Qiagen OneStep RT-PCR kit. TCRdb ran its own pipeline on the public reads, namely fastp trimming at Q25 and MiXCR clone calling, and kept in-frame beta chains. Rows matching on CDR3 protein sequence are summarized as one entry with the most common DNA and genes. The sample table lists nearly 250,000 distinct CDR3 sequences, roughly 15% of them with a count of one. The top ten constitute around 28% of the sample. Sequenced: blood. The source of these receptors is a woman under 30 with Graves' ophthalmopathy.

This clonotype was observed many times. The V and J genes are TRBV12-3 or TRBV12-4 and TRBJ1-2; unclear D gene. The CDR3 extends over 14 amino acids. V dropped 5 bases and J dropped 5 bases, with 15 bases sitting between them. Here the CDR3 DNA reads TGTGCCAGCAGTACAGCGGGGTTCTCTTATGGCTACACCTTC. As protein: CASSTAGFSYGYTF.

This clonotype came up many times. The genes are TRBV28 and TRBJ2-1; 7 bases agree with TRBD1. In germline, CDR1 is MDHEN, CDR2 SYDVKM. The CDR3 sequence is 15 residues long. V dropped 5 bases and J dropped 6; count of bases not matched to a gene: 10. The chain's CDR3 is CASSPTGIIGNEQFF. Written as DNA, the CDR3 is TGTGCCAGCAGTCCGACAGGGATTATAGGCAATGAGCAGTTCTTC.

This clonotype was seen only a few times. The CDR3 DNA follows: TGTGCCAGCACACAGGGATCCGGGGAGCTGTTTTTT. This translates into CASTQGSGELFF. The chain combines TRBV6-1 with TRBJ2-2; a possible D gene is TRBD1 (6 bases). Germline assignment: CDR1 MNHNS and CDR2 SASEGT. This CDR3 region has 12 residues. Trimming removed 7 bases from V and 6 bases from J, with 9 bases in between.

This clonotype has ten or more counts. This chain connects TRBV20-1 to TRBJ2-7; no firm D call. Germline CDR1 reads DFQATT; CDR2 reads SNEGSKA (reference sequence). V lost 0 bases, J lost 5 bases, and 2 bases lay in between. This CDR3 spans 10 amino acids. Here the CDR3 reads CSARDNEQYF. CDR3 nucleotide sequence: TGCAGTGCTAGAGATAACGAGCAGTACTTC.

There are many counts of this clonotype. The chain links TRBV7-9 to TRBJ1-4; 10 nucleotides agree with TRBD1. The CDR3 sequence is 14 residues long. Germline V gene data show CDR1 as SEHNR and CDR2 as FQNEAQ (reference sequence). With V trimmed by 5 bases and J by 7 bases, 4 bases remained unmatched. The CDR3 bases are TGTGCCAGCAGCAGACAGGGGGCAAGTGAAAAACTGTTTTTT. It translates to CASSRQGASEKLFF. The full variable domain, in which reference TRBV7-9 and TRBJ1-4 provide the parts outside the CDR3, is DTGVSQNPRHKITKRGQNVTFRCDPISEHNRLYWYRQTLGQGPEFLTYFQNEAQLEKSRLLSDRFSAERPKGSFSTLEIQRTEQGDSAMYLCASSRQGASEKLFFGSGTQLSVL.

This clonotype was seen ten or more times. The rearrangement uses TRBV12-3 or TRBV12-4 and TRBJ2-1; D may match TRBD1 or TRBD2 (5 bases each). V was shortened by 6 bases and J by 2 bases, with 14 bases between the two germline ends. The CDR3 sequence is 15 residues long. The CDR3 is CASRILGDPYNEQFF. The CDR3 coding sequence is TGTGCCAGCAGAATTCTGGGGGACCCCTACAATGAGCAGTTCTTC.

This clonotype was recorded once. The chain is built from TRBV27 and TRBJ2-3, with D hard to call. Trimming left V 3 bases short and J 8 bases short, with 12 bases between. Per the germline V gene, CDR1 is MNHEY and CDR2 is SMNVEV (reference sequence). This CDR3 spans 13 amino acids. The CDR3 loop reads CASSLGVLSTQYF. CDR3 sequence (DNA): TGTGCCAGCAGTTTGGGTGTCCTGTCTACGCAGTATTTT.

This clonotype was counted many times. A much more abundant neighbour one base away suggests this may be a read error. The chain combines TRBV11-2 with TRBJ2-1; 7 bases fit TRBD2. The V gene's germline CDR1 is SGHAT and CDR2 FQNNGV. The CDR3 loop spans 15 amino acids. After removal of 5 bases from V and 4 bases from J, the junction contained 8 bases not matched to a gene. CDR3 nucleotides: TGTGCCAGCAGCCTAACTAGCGAGGCTTACAATGAGCAGTTCTTC. Its protein is CASSLTSEAYNEQFF.

This clonotype was picked up many times. V is TRBV18 and J is TRBJ2-3; 7 bases match TRBD2. The CDR3 has 16 amino acids. Germline V gene data show CDR1 as KGHSH and CDR2 as LQKENI. Trimming removed 4 bases from V and 0 bases from J; junction bases left unmatched: 7. This CDR3 is CASSLMSGTSTDTQYF. Written as DNA, the CDR3 is TGTGCCAGCTCACTAATGAGCGGGACTAGCACAGATACGCAGTATTTT.

J is TRBJ1-1 and V is TRBV6-2 or TRBV6-3; 7 bases line up with TRBD1. Germline-derived CDR1 and CDR2 are MNHEY and SVGEGT. V dropped 5 bases and J dropped 0; count of bases not matched to a gene: 6. CDR3 length: 15 amino acids. This CDR3 reads CASSAHRGLNTEAFF. The CDR3 coding sequence is TGTGCCAGCAGTGCTCACAGGGGTCTGAACACTGAAGCTTTCTTT.

In this sample, this clonotype turned up many times. This chain joins TRBV24-1 and TRBJ2-6; D is possibly TRBD1 (6 bases). Germline V gives CDR1 KGHDR, CDR2 SFDVKD. This CDR3 comprises 19 residues. The V end was cut by 4 bases, the J end by 0 bases, with 18 bases between. This CDR3 is CATSDPSRDTISGANVLTF. The CDR3 region has the DNA TGTGCCACCAGTGACCCCTCCCGGGACACCATCTCTGGGGCCAACGTCCTGACTTTC.

J is TRBJ1-1 and V is TRBV7-9; TRBD1 matches 8 bases. Per germline, CDR1 SEHNR and CDR2 FQNEAQ (reference sequence). Germline trimming cut 7 bases from V and 4 bases from J; bases unmatched to any gene: 11. CDR3 length equals 15 residues. The CDR3 nucleotides read TGTGCCAGCAACCCCCCGACAGGGGTGGGCACTGAAGCTTTCTTT. It encodes CASNPPTGVGTEAFF.

This clonotype was picked up many times. This chain uses TRBV6-2 or TRBV6-3 with TRBJ1-2, with no clear D. The CDR3 is 14 amino acids. Trimming stripped 4 bases from V and 4 bases from J, with 13 bases between. CDR1 is MNHEY, CDR2 SVGEGT, per germline. The CDR3 nucleotides read TGTGCCAGCAGTTTCATTACAGAGGTCTATGGCTACACCTTC. This encodes CASSFITEVYGYTF.

This clonotype was found many times. The chain recombines TRBV20-1 with TRBJ1-2; no definite D call. Germline lookup yields CDR1 DFQATT and CDR2 SNEGSKA (reference sequence). The CDR3 contains 14 residues. V was cut by 0 bases and J by 4 bases, with 12 bases left in between. CDR3 sequence: CSARDSGVFYGYTF. CDR3 coding DNA: TGCAGTGCTAGAGATTCTGGGGTTTTCTATGGCTACACCTTC.

This clonotype occurred many times. The rearrangement uses TRBV20-1 and TRBJ2-7; 8 positions agree with TRBD2. The CDR3 runs to 13 residues. The V gene end was trimmed by 3 bases and the J gene end by 6 bases; junction bases not matched to a gene: 7. CDR1 is DFQATT and CDR2 is SNEGSKA in the germline V gene (reference sequence). For the CDR3, the DNA is TGCAGTGCTAGGCGGGGGGTAGGGGTCGAGCAGTACTTC. This gives the protein CSARRGVGVEQYF.

This clonotype was detected many times. J is TRBJ1-1 and V is TRBV7-2; D remains ambiguous. The CDR3 covers 12 residues. Between the trimmed V and J ends, which lost 3 bases and 4 bases, there was a span of 6 bases. From germline, CDR1 is SGHTA and CDR2 FQGNSA. The CDR3 bases are TGTGCCAGCAGCTTTATCGGCACTGAAGCTTTCTTT. This codes for CASSFIGTEAFF.

This clonotype was recorded at least ten times. The CDR3 reads CASSATGGQSDTQYF. The CDR3 nucleotides are TGTGCCAGCAGCGCGACAGGGGGCCAGTCAGATACGCAGTATTTT. The chain employs TRBV7-9 and TRBJ2-3, with TRBD1 matching 10 bases. Trimming removed 5 bases from V and 4 bases from J; junction bases left unmatched: 6. The CDR3 has 15 amino acids. Per germline, CDR1 SEHNR and CDR2 FQNEAQ (reference sequence). Variable domain in full (rest from reference TRBV7-9 and TRBJ2-3): DTGVSQNPRHKITKRGQNVTFRCDPISEHNRLYWYRQTLGQGPEFLTYFQNEAQLEKSRLLSDRFSAERPKGSFSTLEIQRTEQGDSAMYLCASSATGGQSDTQYFGPGTRLTVL.

This clonotype was seen just once. The genes are TRBV7-2 and TRBJ2-7; 12 nucleotides line up with TRBD1. CDR1 and CDR2 (germline): SGHTA, FQGNSA. V gave up 5 bases and J gave up 6 bases; unmatched junction bases: 11. The CDR3 extends over 16 amino acids. CDR3 in DNA: TGTGCCAGCAGCGTTCCGAAGGGACAGGGGGCGAGCGAGCAGTACTTC. Protein: CASSVPKGQGASEQYF.

In this sample, this clonotype turned up a few times. J is TRBJ1-1 and V is TRBV27; 8 bases are shared with TRBD1. Unmatched junction bases numbered 13, after V lost 4 bases and J lost 3 bases. The germline CDR1 and CDR2 sequences are MNHEY and SMNVEV (reference sequence). The CDR3 is made up of 17 amino acids. CDR3 coding DNA: TGTGCCAGCAGTTACGACAGGGGCGTAGATGTGGACACTGAAGCTTTCTTT. This codes for CASSYDRGVDVDTEAFF.

This clonotype has a count of ten or more. J is TRBJ1-5 and V is TRBV28; 8 nucleotides match TRBD1. Germline V gene lookup returns CDR1 MDHEN and CDR2 SYDVKM. Germline trimming cut 6 bases from V and 1 base from J; bases unmatched to any gene: 5. This CDR3 region has 15 residues. CDR3 sequence reads: CASRKQGESNQPQHF. CDR3 sequence (DNA): TGTGCCAGCAGAAAACAGGGGGAGAGCAATCAGCCCCAGCATTTT.

J is TRBJ2-7 and V is TRBV19; 9 bases agree with TRBD1. Germline values: CDR1 LNHDA, CDR2 SQIVND (reference sequence). V trimming: 3 bases; J trimming: 2 bases; junction bases outside the gene matches: 2. The CDR3 totals 14 residues. The CDR3 is CASSIRQGAYEQYF. Here the CDR3 DNA reads TGTGCCAGTAGTATTAGACAGGGGGCCTACGAGCAGTACTTC.

With respect to this clonotype: Its ends do not fully match the called genes, so a read error is possible. The genes are TRBV30 and TRBJ2-7; D is perhaps TRBD1 (6 bases). Germline CDR1 and CDR2: GTSNPN and SVGIG (reference sequence). This CDR3 contains 12 residues. The CDR3 protein is CAWSVGTHEQHF. In nucleotides, the CDR3 is TGTGCCTGGAGTGTCGGGACACACGAGCAGCACTTC.

In regard to this clonotype: This may arise from a read error, as a much more abundant clone is one base away. The chain links TRBV18 to TRBJ2-2; 8 bases map to TRBD1. Trimming took 7 bases from V and 6 from J; bases not matched to a gene: 10. Germline V gene sequence: CDR1 KGHSH, CDR2 LQKENI. This CDR3 spans 15 amino acids. The CDR3, as DNA: TGTGCCAGCTTGGGACAGGCCCAAAACGCCGGGGAGCTGTTTTTT. This sequence encodes CASLGQAQNAGELFF.